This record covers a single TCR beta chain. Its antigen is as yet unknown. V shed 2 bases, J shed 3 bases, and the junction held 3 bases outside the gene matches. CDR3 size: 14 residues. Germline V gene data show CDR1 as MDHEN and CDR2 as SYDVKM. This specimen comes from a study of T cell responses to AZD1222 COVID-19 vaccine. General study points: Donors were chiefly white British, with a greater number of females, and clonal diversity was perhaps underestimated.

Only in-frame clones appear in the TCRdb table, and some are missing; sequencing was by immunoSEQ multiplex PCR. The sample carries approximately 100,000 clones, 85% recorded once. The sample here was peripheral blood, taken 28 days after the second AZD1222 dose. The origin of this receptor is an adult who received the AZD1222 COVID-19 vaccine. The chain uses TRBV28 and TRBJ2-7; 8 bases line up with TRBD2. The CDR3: CASSLLSGSYEQYF. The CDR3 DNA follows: TGTGCCAGCAGTTTACTAAGCGGGAGCTACGAGCAGTACTTC. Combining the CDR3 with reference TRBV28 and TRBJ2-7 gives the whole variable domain DVKVTQSSRYLVKRTGEKVFLECVQDMDHENMFWYRQDPGLGLRLIYFSYDVKMKEKGDIPEGYSVSREKKERFSLILESASTNQTSMYLCASSLLSGSYEQYFGPGTRLTVT.